The source of this T cell receptor (beta chain) is a study of blood T cell repertoires in COVID-19. Looking at the study overall: Sources were T cells, B-cell-depleted T cells, or PBMCs; the material itself was cDNA or gDNA.

Some clones are missing from TCRdb's copy, which holds only in-frame ones; the method was immunoSEQ multiplex PCR. The sample comprises more than 90,000 clones, roughly 86% of which are singletons, and around 10% rests with the top ten. The CDR3 consists of 14 residues. Trimming cost V 6 bases and J 7 bases; bases outside gene matches: 9. Germline-derived CDR1 and CDR2 are MNHEY and SMNVEV (reference sequence). This chain connects TRBV27 to TRBJ1-5; 7 nucleotides match TRBD1. Sequenced sample: peripheral blood. The receptor's source is a woman aged 25-40 years with acute or convalescent COVID-19. CDR3 protein: CASSPDRAEQPQHF. The CDR3 DNA sequence: TGTGCCAGCAGCCCCGACAGGGCGGAACAGCCCCAGCATTTT.